The present entry profiles one TCR beta chain with its context. The antigen is not known. The sample belongs to a study of T cell responses to AZD1222 COVID-19 vaccine. Study-level findings and limits: Nearly half of spike-specific TCRs reportedly go after variant regions that carry no mutations. White British people made up most donors, females outnumbered males, and clonal diversity was possibly underestimated. Vaccine-related CD4 TCRs covered spike, predominating at 160-218 and 743-854. Sampling that yielded the repertoires occurred only after the peak T cell response.

In germline, CDR1 is KGHSH, CDR2 LQKENI. V lost 2 bases and J lost 4, with 8 bases in between. The CDR3 extends over 13 amino acids. Libraries were prepared by immunoSEQ multiplex PCR; TCRdb keeps only in-frame clonotypes and omits some of them. This sample has 90,000 to 150,000 clones, with around 90% found just once. The chain carries TRBV18 and TRBJ1-1; a possible D gene is TRBD1 (5 bases). The source of this sequence is an adult who received the MenACWY meningococcal vaccine as a control. The material was peripheral blood, obtained 28 days after the second dose of the MenACWY control vaccine. CDR3: CASSPSQGTEAFF. DNA of the CDR3: TGTGCCAGCTCACCATCCCAGGGCACTGAAGCTTTCTTT.